This entry is about one T cell receptor beta chain. This CDR3 is 13 amino acids long. J gave up 4 bases and V 5 bases, and 4 bases lay outside the gene matches. Germline-derived CDR1 and CDR2 are SGHVS and FQNEAQ. Participants' reported clinical history set cohort assignment. Per the study methods: For nucleated cells, counts were estimated from reference gene primer amplification. Using immunoSEQ multiplex PCR, the repertoire was profiled, and TCRdb retains in-frame clones only, with some absent. Clonal size and the V and J genes are those of that table, whereas D and trimming came from the DNA. The sample records approximately 180,000 clones, about 90% being singletons. The source of the sample is a study of blood T cell repertoires in COVID-19. Whole-study context: The cDNA or gDNA used as material had been derived from T cells, B-cell-depleted T cells, or PBMCs.

The sequence was obtained from a human donor with acute COVID-19. The donor label of this sample is uncertain. Sequences were obtained from PBMCs or T cells enriched from blood (not recorded which). This chain uses TRBV7-8 with TRBJ1-1, with 7 positions matching TRBD1. The CDR3 spells CASSRQGGTEAFF. The DNA of the CDR3 is TGTGCCAGCAGCCGACAGGGAGGCACTGAAGCTTTCTTT.